These T cell receptor beta chains were read from a single sample in a study of blood T cells in healthy people across ages. TCRdb analysed the 5' RACE reads with MiXCR anew, one entry per CDR3 protein. The sample lists some 760,000 distinct CDR3 sequences; roughly 25% were seen once. The same sample was also used in a study of T cells of mothers and their children.

What was sequenced was blood. The receptors shown here come from a boy between 10 and 17 years old in good health. CDR3s include the opening cysteine and the closing phenylalanine or tryptophan. A D gene is named only where the DNA matches it firmly. Expanded clones are given a class, and other clones once, few, many or no size at all.

>-|few|17|TRBV7-2|TRBJ1-4
CASHLTGLHSTNEKLFF
TGTGCCAGCCATCTCACAGGTCTCCACTCAACTAATGAAAAACTGTTTTTT
>-|few|12|TRBV6-1|TRBJ1-1
CASSRNGGEAFF
TGTGCCAGCAGCAGAAATGGGGGTGAAGCTTTCTTT
>-|-|14|TRBV7-2|TRBJ2-7
CASSSPRQPYEQYF
TGTGCCAGCAGCTCCCCGCGACAGCCCTACGAGCAGTACTTC
>-|-|15|TRBV4-1|TRBJ2-7
CASSQRVTGRYEQYF
TGCGCCAGCAGCCAACGTGTGACAGGTCGCTACGAGCAGTACTTC
>-|few|15|TRBV4-2|TRBJ2-1
CASSQEVPLGNEQFF
TGTGCCAGCAGCCAAGAAGTACCCCTTGGAAATGAGCAGTTCTTC
>TRBD1|-|15|TRBV24-1|TRBJ2-1
CATSDPGQGSYEQFF
TGTGCCACCAGTGATCCGGGACAGGGGAGCTATGAGCAGTTCTTC
>-|-|16|TRBV3-1|TRBJ1-2
CASSSGTPKANYGYTF
TGTGCCAGCAGCTCAGGGACACCTAAAGCTAACTATGGCTACACCTTC
>TRBD2|-|16|TRBV4-1|TRBJ2-5
CASSQFPGTRGETQYF
TGCGCCAGCAGCCAATTTCCTGGGACTAGAGGAGAGACCCAGTACTTC
>TRBD1|-|13|TRBV12-3/TRBV12-4|TRBJ2-7
CASRRTGGYEQYF
TGTGCCAGCAGGCGGACAGGGGGCTACGAGCAGTACTTC
>-|-|14|TRBV15|TRBJ2-7
CATSRPGRLYEQYF
TGTGCCACCAGCAGACCGGGACGCCTATACGAGCAGTACTTC
>TRBD2|-|14|TRBV7-6|TRBJ2-5
CASSRTSGNYEQCF
TGTGCCAGCAGCCGGACTAGCGGGAACTACGAGCAGTGCTTC
>TRBD2|-|16|TRBV6-2/TRBV6-3|TRBJ2-1
CASSYTEREPYNEQFF
TGTGCCAGCAGTTACACGGAGCGGGAGCCCTACAATGAGCAGTTCTTC
>TRBD2|few|16|TRBV4-2|TRBJ2-7
CASSPLEGLAFYEQYF
TGTGCCAGCAGCCCCCTCGAAGGACTAGCATTCTACGAGCAGTACTTC
>-|few|14|TRBV12-3/TRBV12-4|TRBJ1-2
CASSLLWDNYGYTF
TGTGCCAGCAGTTTACTTTGGGACAACTATGGCTACACCTTC
>TRBD1|few|13|TRBV6-1|TRBJ1-5
CASTDRVNQPQHF
TGTGCCAGCACCGACAGGGTCAATCAGCCCCAGCATTTT
>-|few|13|TRBV25-1|TRBJ2-7
CASRGGRSYEQYF
TGTGCCAGCAGGGGCGGAAGGTCCTACGAGCAGTACTTC
>TRBD2|-|15|TRBV7-2|TRBJ2-5
CASSFKRGDQETQYF
TGTGCCAGCAGCTTTAAGCGGGGGGACCAAGAGACCCAGTACTTC
>-|-|14|TRBV20-1|TRBJ2-7
CSVRSGSATYEQYF
TGCAGTGTTAGGTCCGGGAGCGCCACCTACGAGCAGTACTTC
>-|few|14|TRBV27|TRBJ1-2
CASSLKGRNHGYTF
TGTGCCAGCAGTTTAAAGGGGAGAAACCATGGCTACACCTTC
>-|-|15|TRBV20-1|TRBJ1-1
CSATPSRVVTVKAFF
TGCAGTGCTACGCCTTCGAGGGTTGTAACCGTGAAAGCTTTCTTT
>-|-|13|TRBV10-3|TRBJ2-7
CAISDRLGYEQYF
TGTGCCATCAGTGATCGACTGGGCTACGAGCAGTACTTC
>-|few|15|TRBV20-1|TRBJ2-3
CSGRANSHTLDTQYF
TGCAGTGGGAGGGCGAACTCACATACCCTAGATACGCAGTATTTT
>TRBD2|-|16|TRBV29-1|TRBJ2-3
CSVAGLAGGSTDTQYF
TGCAGCGTTGCAGGCTTAGCGGGAGGCAGCACAGATACGCAGTATTTT
>TRBD1|-|14|TRBV6-2/TRBV6-3|TRBJ1-2
CASRTGTDSDGYTF
TGTGCCAGCAGGACCGGGACAGATAGCGATGGCTACACCTTC